This T cell receptor (beta chain) was sequenced during a study of blood T cell repertoires in COVID-19. Study-wide background: Whether acute or convalescent, the COVID-19 samples came from the United States, Italy and Spain.

Generated by immunoSEQ multiplex PCR, the TCRdb table keeps only in-frame clones and is missing some. The sample contains 4,000 to 5,000 clones, approximately 76% of which appear only once. Trimming took off 5 bases at V and 0 bases at J, with 7 bases between the two ends. Germline values: CDR1 KGHSH, CDR2 LQKENI. This CDR3 contains 13 residues. J is TRBJ2-5 and V is TRBV18; D call uncertain. The sample was peripheral blood. The clonotype comes from a human donor in a cohort sampled during active COVID-19. The CDR3 nucleotides are TGTGCCAGCTCAATACAGAACCAAGAGACCCAGTACTTC. Translation gives CASSIQNQETQYF.